The next 31 T cell receptor beta chains were all read from a single sample in a study of T cells in Graves' hyperthyroidism and ophthalmopathy. From RNA transcripts, TCR beta CDR3 regions were amplified. TCR CDR3 underwent first-round RT-PCR with the HTBI primer set. TCRdb independently ran MiXCR on the multiplex PCR reads; one entry per CDR3 protein. The data hold around 440,000 distinct CDR3 sequences, with roughly 14% observed a single time. Specimen: blood. The receptors were sampled from a woman aged 18-35 years with Graves' hyperthyroidism.

This clonotype showed up many times. The DNA for the CDR3 is TGTGCCAGCAGTGCAGAGGTGGGCTATGGCTACACCTTC. Residues: CASSAEVGYGYTF. The chain uses TRBV6-1 and TRBJ1-2; D not certain. Trimming left V 4 bases short and J 4 bases short, with 10 bases between. CDR1 is MNHNS and CDR2 is SASEGT in the germline V gene. The CDR3 sequence is 13 residues long.

The sample holds many counts of this clonotype. J is TRBJ1-1 and V is TRBV4-1, with D possibly being TRBD1 (6 bases). Germline-derived CDR1 and CDR2 are MGHRA and YSYEKL. The CDR3 contains 14 residues. Deletions cut 6 bases from V and 1 base from J, with 12 bases between. The CDR3 loop reads CASRWGQGNTEAFF. In nucleotides, the CDR3 is TGCGCCAGCAGATGGGGGCAGGGGAACACTGAAGCTTTCTTT.

The V call is TRBV4-3, the J call TRBJ1-2; D is possibly TRBD1 (6 bases). Per the germline V gene, CDR1 is LGHNA and CDR2 is YSLEER. CDR3 length: 15 residues. Trimming took off 3 bases at V and 3 bases at J, with 14 bases between the two ends. CDR3 nucleotide sequence: TGCGCCAGCAGCCACTCCCAGGGGCGTGACTATGGCTACACCTTC. Its translation: CASSHSQGRDYGYTF.

Many counts were recorded for this clonotype. V and J are TRBV27 and TRBJ2-5; 11 nucleotides match TRBD2. The V segment lost 5 bases and the J segment 5 bases; nucleotides outside the gene matches: 10. From germline, CDR1 is MNHEY and CDR2 SMNVEV (reference sequence). The CDR3 runs 16 residues. DNA for the CDR3: TGTGCCAGCAGTCCAACACCCGCTAGCGGGAGGGAGACCCAGTACTTC. Amino acids: CASSPTPASGRETQYF.

In this sample, this clonotype turned up many times. The genes are TRBV6-1 and TRBJ1-5; 7 nucleotides match TRBD1. CDR1 is MNHNS and CDR2 is SASEGT in the germline V gene. The CDR3 is 15 amino acids. Trimming cost V 6 bases and J 0 bases; bases outside gene matches: 5. This CDR3 is CASRSQGTSNQPQHF. The CDR3 nucleotides are TGTGCCAGCAGATCACAGGGGACTAGCAATCAGCCCCAGCATTTT.

There are a few counts of this clonotype. The chain carries TRBV6-6 and TRBJ2-1; 13 bases line up with TRBD2. The CDR3 loop spans 16 amino acids. J lost 7 bases, V lost 1 base, and 4 bases had no gene match. Per the germline V gene, CDR1 is MNHNY and CDR2 is SVGAGI (reference sequence). The CDR3 loop reads CASSYLTSGRLNEQFF. CDR3 coding DNA: TGTGCCAGCAGTTACTTGACTAGCGGGAGGTTAAATGAGCAGTTCTTC.

This clonotype was seen ten or more times. This rearrangement joins TRBV3-1 to TRBJ1-6, with TRBD1 matching over 9 bases. The length of the CDR3 is 14 residues. CDR1 is LGHDT and CDR2 is YNNKEL in the germline V gene (reference sequence). With 4 bases clipped from V and 10 bases from J, the junction kept 5 bases outside the gene matches. Here the CDR3 DNA reads TGTGCCAGCAGCCTCGGGACAGGGAGATCACCCCTCCACTTT. Its protein is CASSLGTGRSPLHF.

This clonotype has just a few counts. The rearrangement links TRBV19 to TRBJ2-7; the match to TRBD1 covers 9 bases. This CDR3 contains 15 residues. CDR1 and CDR2 from the germline V gene are LNHDA and SQIVND (reference sequence). V lost 7 bases to trimming and J lost 0 bases; unmatched junction nucleotides: 7. The CDR3: CASTPGTGSSYEQYF. The DNA for the CDR3 is TGTGCCAGTACCCCGGGGACAGGGAGCTCCTACGAGCAGTACTTC.

This clonotype has ten or more counts. The chain joins TRBV5-1 to TRBJ2-1; 7 bases fit TRBD2. CDR1 and CDR2 (germline): SGHRS, YFSETQ. V lost 0 bases to trimming and J lost 4 bases; unmatched junction nucleotides: 7. The CDR3 runs to 16 residues. The CDR3 bases are TGCGCCAGCAGCTTGGGTAGCGGGCTAAAATACAATGAGCAGTTCTTC. It is translated as CASSLGSGLKYNEQFF.

This clonotype was seen a few times. The V call is TRBV6-5, the J call TRBJ1-4; D remains ambiguous. Germline CDR1 MNHEY, CDR2 SVGAGI. The CDR3 runs 14 residues. Trimming pared 0 bases from V and 6 bases from J, leaving 8 bases between. The CDR3 DNA reads as TGTGCCAGCAGTTACTCCCAGGTTCATGAAAAACTGTTTTTT. Amino acid sequence: CASSYSQVHEKLFF.

The chain is built from TRBV5-1 and TRBJ2-5, with D tentatively TRBD1 or TRBD2 (6 bases each). Trimming shortened V by 2 bases and J by 5 bases, and 16 bases separated the two germline ends. Germline lookup yields CDR1 SGHRS and CDR2 YFSETQ. The length of the CDR3 is 15 residues. The CDR3 sequence is CASSFVGGNSETQYF. The DNA of the CDR3 is TGCGCCAGCAGCTTTGTGGGGGGCAATTCGGAGACCCAGTACTTC.

A word on this clonotype: A much larger clone differs by one base, so this may be a read error. The rearrangement joins TRBV7-3 to TRBJ2-7; D call uncertain. The CDR3 loop spans 12 amino acids. CDR1 and CDR2 from the germline V gene are SGHTA and FQGTGA. CDR3 DNA sequence: TGTACCAGCAGCTTAGTACAGCACGAGCAGTACTTC. Translating it yields CTSSLVQHEQYF.

The chain uses TRBV7-9 and TRBJ1-2, with 9 bases lining up with TRBD1. Trimming took 5 bases from V and 7 from J; bases not matched to a gene: 5. The CDR3 contains 13 residues. From germline, CDR1 is SEHNR and CDR2 FQNEAQ (reference sequence). The CDR3, as DNA: TGTGCCAGCAGCAAGGGACAGGGTGGTGGCTACACCTTC. Amino acid sequence: CASSKGQGGGYTF.

This clonotype was detected only a few times. The rearrangement links TRBV6-2 or TRBV6-3 to TRBJ2-1; D possibly corresponds to TRBD2 (5 bases). Trimming took off 8 bases at V and 4 bases at J, with 12 bases between the two ends. This CDR3 spans 13 amino acids. Per the germline V gene, CDR1 is MNHEY and CDR2 is SVGEGT. CDR3: CASSQRKYNEQFF. In nucleotides, the CDR3 is TGTGCCAGCTCCCAGCGGAAGTACAATGAGCAGTTCTTC.

This clonotype showed up many times. The chain links TRBV2 to TRBJ2-5, with 15 positions matching TRBD2. Germline V lookup: CDR1 SNHLY, CDR2 FYNNEI. The V segment lost 5 bases and the J segment 3 bases; nucleotides outside the gene matches: 4. This CDR3 spans 16 amino acids. In DNA form, the CDR3 reads TGTGCCAGCAGTTTGGGACTAGCGGGGGGAAAAGAGACCCAGTACTTC. Its translation is CASSLGLAGGKETQYF.

The chain carries TRBV20-1 and TRBJ2-3; 11 bases fit TRBD2. CDR1 and CDR2 (germline): DFQATT, SNEGSKA (reference sequence). V lost 7 bases to trimming and J lost 2 bases; unmatched junction nucleotides: 8. CDR3 length: 15 amino acids. DNA for the CDR3: TGCAGTGTTTCACTACTAGCGGGAGACACAGATACGCAGTATTTT. This sequence encodes CSVSLLAGDTDTQYF.

This clonotype was recorded at least ten times. The gene calls are TRBV4-2 and TRBJ2-5; possible D gene TRBD2, 6 bases. The V gene's germline CDR1 is LGHNA and CDR2 YNFKEQ. Trimming cost V 5 bases and J 1 base, with 11 bases left between them. The CDR3 totals 14 residues. CDR3 protein: CASSEGRFQETQYF. CDR3 sequence (DNA): TGTGCCAGCAGCGAGGGGAGGTTCCAAGAGACCCAGTACTTC.

This clonotype was seen at least ten times. The genes are TRBV7-3 and TRBJ2-5; D gene ambiguous. Germline assignment: CDR1 SGHTA and CDR2 FQGTGA. There are 14 residues in the CDR3. Trimming removed 0 bases at V and 5 bases at J, with 10 bases between. The CDR3 bases are TGTGCCAGCAGCTTAACTGGGCTGGGTGAGACCCAGTACTTC. It translates to CASSLTGLGETQYF. The variable domain in full, completed from reference TRBV7-3 and TRBJ2-5, reads GAGVSQTPSNKVTEKGKYVELRCDPISGHTALYWYRQSLGQGPEFLIYFQGTGAADDSGLPNDRFFAVRPEGSVSTLKIQRTERGDSAVYLCASSLTGLGETQYFGPGTRLLVL.

The chain employs TRBV4-1 and TRBJ2-7; TRBD2 might be the D (7 bases). The CDR3 is made up of 18 amino acids. CDR1 MGHRA and CDR2 YSYEKL come from the germline V gene. The V gene lost 1 base and the J gene lost 0 bases, with 19 bases spanning the gap. CDR3 protein: CASSQGGGELADSYEQYF. CDR3 nucleotides: TGCGCCAGCAGCCAAGGAGGGGGGGAGCTAGCGGACTCCTACGAGCAGTACTTC.

This clonotype appeared many times. This chain uses TRBV11-2 with TRBJ2-3; 7 bases are a match to TRBD2. The J segment lost 4 bases and the V segment lost 0 bases, leaving 4 bases of the junction unmatched. Germline values: CDR1 SGHAT, CDR2 FQNNGV. This CDR3 is 15 amino acids long. The CDR3 nucleotides read TGTGCCAGCAGCTTAGAAGTCCGGGGGGCAGATACGCAGTATTTT. Amino acids: CASSLEVRGADTQYF.

This clonotype was recorded many times. The V call is TRBV27, the J call TRBJ2-1; 8 nucleotides align to TRBD1. Germline V gene sequence: CDR1 MNHEY, CDR2 SMNVEV (reference sequence). Trimming took 10 bases from V and 8 from J; bases not matched to a gene: 13. This CDR3 contains 14 residues. The CDR3 DNA reads TGTGCCATCCGGCGGACAGGGAGTAGCTATGAGCAGTTCTTC. Protein product: CAIRRTGSSYEQFF.

V is TRBV4-1 and J is TRBJ2-7; maybe TRBD1 (5 bases). CDR1 is MGHRA and CDR2 is YSYEKL in the germline V gene. The germline V and J ends were trimmed by 0 bases and 7 bases, with 10 bases remaining between them. CDR3 length: 13 amino acids. The chain's CDR3 is CASSQDTSGEQYF. The CDR3 region has the DNA TGCGCCAGCAGCCAAGATACTTCAGGGGAGCAGTACTTC.

This clonotype came up a few times. The chain joins TRBV5-4 to TRBJ2-1, with TRBD2 identical over 16 bases. With 4 bases clipped from V and 5 bases from J, the junction kept 6 bases outside the gene matches. The CDR3 runs to 17 residues. Germline lookup yields CDR1 SGHNT and CDR2 YYREEE (reference sequence). The CDR3 region has the DNA TGTGCCAGCAGCCCGGGGACTAGCGGGAGGGCAAACAATGAGCAGTTCTTC. This sequence encodes CASSPGTSGRANNEQFF.

V usage is TRBV3-1 and J usage is TRBJ1-3; D gene uncertain. This CDR3 is built from 16 residues. Germline CDR1 is LGHDT and CDR2 is YNNKEL (reference sequence). The germline V and J ends were trimmed by 3 bases and 0 bases, with 12 bases remaining between them. Here the CDR3 DNA reads TGTGCCAGCAGCCAGGGATTTCAAGACTCTGGAAACACCATATATTTT. This encodes CASSQGFQDSGNTIYF. Full variable domain (outside the CDR3, taken from reference TRBV3-1 and TRBJ1-3): DTAVSQTPKYLVTQMGNDKSIKCEQNLGHDTMYWYKQDSKKFLKIMFSYNNKELIINETVPNRFSPKSPDKAHLNLHINSLELGDSAVYFCASSQGFQDSGNTIYFGEGSWLTVV.

This clonotype was detected ten times or more. This chain's CDR3 is CASSLNRVNEQYF. The CDR3 nucleotides are TGTGCCAGCAGCTTAAACAGGGTCAACGAGCAGTACTTC. V usage is TRBV7-8 and J usage is TRBJ2-7; D is possibly TRBD1 (6 bases). Germline CDR1 reads SGHVS; CDR2 reads FQNEAQ. This CDR3 contains 13 residues. Deletions cut 2 bases from V and 5 bases from J, with 10 bases between. Full variable domain (rest looked up from reference TRBV7-8 and TRBJ2-7): GAGVSQSPRYKVAKRGQDVALRCDPISGHVSLFWYQQALGQGPEFLTYFQNEAQLDKSGLPSDRFFAERPEGSVSTLKIQRTQQEDSAVYLCASSLNRVNEQYFGPGTRLTVT.

Many counts were recorded for this clonotype. V usage is TRBV27 and J usage is TRBJ2-7; D not certain. The CDR3 length is 12 residues. Germline CDR1 and CDR2: MNHEY and SMNVEV (reference sequence). V shed 3 bases and J shed 3 bases, with 6 bases lying between them. DNA for the CDR3: TGTGCCAGCAGTTTCTGGGGCTACGAGCAGTACTTC. Translation gives CASSFWGYEQYF.

This clonotype was seen ten or more times. This chain links TRBV20-1 with TRBJ1-4, with D perhaps matching TRBD1 (5 bases). The germline gives CDR1 DFQATT, CDR2 SNEGSKA (reference sequence). With 0 bases removed from V and 8 bases from J, the gap between germline ends came to 16 bases. The CDR3 length is 15 residues. CDR3 in amino acids: CSARETGRREEKLFF. DNA of the CDR3: TGCAGTGCTAGAGAAACGGGACGGAGGGAAGAAAAACTGTTTTTT.

This clonotype occurred a few times. The chain links TRBV4-1 to TRBJ2-3, with 8 bases that match TRBD2. V dropped 0 bases and J dropped 3; count of bases not matched to a gene: 11. Germline loops: CDR1 MGHRA, CDR2 YSYEKL. The CDR3 sequence is 18 residues long. The CDR3 sequence is CASSQEIGRLAQTDTQYF. In DNA, the CDR3 is TGCGCCAGCAGCCAAGAAATAGGTCGACTAGCGCAGACAGATACGCAGTATTTT.

This clonotype was picked up many times. This chain uses TRBV2 with TRBJ2-7, with 7 bases matching TRBD1. The CDR3 length is 15 residues. Germline assignment: CDR1 SNHLY and CDR2 FYNNEI. J gave up 0 bases and V 2 bases, and 4 bases lay outside the gene matches. CDR3: CASSEMTGSSYEQYF. The CDR3 nucleotides read TGTGCCAGCAGTGAAATGACAGGGAGCTCCTACGAGCAGTACTTC.

This clonotype was observed many times. The chain has TRBV25-1 and TRBJ2-3, with 11 nucleotides matching TRBD2. CDR1 is MGHDK, CDR2 SYGVNS, per germline. V lost 3 bases, J lost 2 bases, and 10 bases stayed unmatched. The CDR3 loop spans 18 amino acids. In DNA form, the CDR3 reads TGTGCCAGCAGTGACCCGGGGGGGACTAGCGGCTCCACAGATACGCAGTATTTT. It translates to CASSDPGGTSGSTDTQYF.

Turning to this clonotype: The junction does not match germline at one end; this may be a read error. This chain uses TRBV7-7 with TRBJ2-1, with TRBD1 identical over 7 bases. There are 15 residues in the CDR3. Per germline, CDR1 SSHAT and CDR2 FNYEAQ (reference sequence). CDR3 in DNA: TGTGCTAGCAGTCCGGGAAGGGGGCGGTCAAATGAGCAGTTCTTC. Amino acids: CASSPGRGRSNEQFF.